These 22 T cell receptor beta chains were sequenced from one sample in a study of T cell responses to AZD1222 COVID-19 vaccine. Sequenced by immunoSEQ multiplex PCR; TCRdb stores in-frame clones only, minus some. The sample records approximately 90,000 clones, roughly nine tenths being singletons. Here the sequenced sample was peripheral blood, taken on day 0 of AZD1222 vaccination. These receptors came from an adult in good health.

The chain recombines TRBV3-1 (or the pseudogene TRBV3-2) with TRBJ2-3; unclear D gene. V was clipped by 5 bases and J by 5 bases, with 14 bases between them. Germline CDR1 is LGHDT and CDR2 is YNNKEL (reference sequence). CDR3 length: 14 amino acids. CDR3 region: CASSGDYPQDTQYF. The CDR3 region has the DNA TGTGCCAGCAGCGGCGATTATCCGCAAGATACGCAGTATTTT.

The chain links TRBV19 to TRBJ1-5; the D is unclear. V dropped 3 bases and J dropped 3 bases, with 12 bases sitting between them. This CDR3 is 15 amino acids long. Germline CDR1 and CDR2: LNHDA and SQIVND (reference sequence). The CDR3 region is CASSIEMRNNQPQHF. The CDR3 DNA follows: TGTGCCAGTAGTATCGAGATGAGGAACAATCAGCCCCAGCATTTT.

The CDR3 is CATSSEWEQFF. CDR3 bases: TGTGCCACCAGCTCGGAGTGGGAGCAGTTCTTC. The V call is TRBV15, the J call TRBJ2-1; D remains unclear. The CDR3 is made up of 11 amino acids. Trimming cost V 5 bases and J 10 bases, with 9 bases left between them. Germline CDR1 LNHNV, CDR2 YYDKDF (reference sequence).

V is TRBV2 and J is TRBJ1-6, with D possibly TRBD1 on 5 matching bases. The CDR3 is made up of 14 amino acids. Looked up from germline, CDR1 is SNHLY and CDR2 is FYNNEI. Trimming pared 6 bases from V and 8 bases from J, leaving 14 bases between. The CDR3 sequence: CASRIRWGDSPLHF. CDR3 nucleotide sequence: TGTGCCAGCAGGATTCGATGGGGCGATTCACCCCTCCACTTT. Variable domain in full (rest from reference TRBV2 and TRBJ1-6): EPEVTQTPSHQVTQMGQEVILRCVPISNHLYFYWYRQILGQKVEFLVSFYNNEISEKSEIFDDQFSVERPDGSNFTLKIRSTKLEDSAMYFCASRIRWGDSPLHFGNGTRLTVT.

The chain links TRBV5-1 to TRBJ1-1, with a tentative D call TRBD1 (6 bases). The germline CDR1 and CDR2 sequences are SGHRS and YFSETQ. V lost 3 bases and J lost 1, with 10 bases in between. CDR3 length: 14 amino acids. DNA of the CDR3: TGCGCCAGCAGCTACCAGACAGGGAACACTGAAGCTTTCTTT. Encoded protein: CASSYQTGNTEAFF.

This chain joins TRBV7-8 and TRBJ2-1, with 7 nucleotides matching TRBD1. CDR1 is SGHVS and CDR2 is FQNEAQ in the germline V gene. With V trimmed by 2 bases and J by 6 bases, 10 bases remained unmatched. The CDR3 runs 16 residues. CDR3 nucleotide sequence: TGTGCCAGCAGCTTATTTCGGCAGGGGGTGTTCAATGAGCAGTTCTTC. Translating it yields CASSLFRQGVFNEQFF.

This chain links TRBV3-1 (or the pseudogene TRBV3-2) with TRBJ2-7, with unresolved D. CDR1 is LGHDT and CDR2 is YNNKEL in the germline V gene (reference sequence). The CDR3 is 15 residues long. V was trimmed by 6 bases and J by 1 base, leaving 16 bases between them. The CDR3 is CASSPDRQGSYEQYF. The CDR3 DNA reads as TGTGCCAGCAGTCCGGACCGCCAAGGGTCCTACGAGCAGTACTTC.

This clone was seen just once. V gene TRBV25-1 combines with J gene TRBJ2-7, with D unresolved. Germline assignment: CDR1 MGHDK and CDR2 SYGVNS. The CDR3 loop spans 11 amino acids. V shed 3 bases and J shed 4 bases, with 4 bases lying between them. CDR3 sequence: CASSDGYEQYF. The CDR3 DNA follows: TGTGCCAGCAGTGATGGTTACGAGCAGTACTTC.

This clone has just one count. This chain joins TRBV28 and TRBJ1-2; no clear D. The germline V gene has CDR1 MDHEN and CDR2 SYDVKM. The CDR3 runs 10 residues. Trimming took off 10 bases at V and 5 bases at J, with 8 bases between the two ends. The CDR3 loop reads CAIHRYGYTF. DNA for the CDR3: TGTGCCATCCACAGATATGGCTACACCTTC.

The chain combines TRBV6-5 with TRBJ2-3; TRBD2 matches 8 bases. The germline V gene has CDR1 MNHEY and CDR2 SVGAGI. V dropped 2 bases and J dropped 5; count of bases not matched to a gene: 9. The CDR3 contains 16 residues. The CDR3 is CASSYRSGGIRDTQYF. The CDR3 DNA sequence: TGTGCCAGCAGTTACCGCAGCGGGGGAATTAGAGATACGCAGTATTTT.

The rearrangement joins TRBV19 to TRBJ2-2; the match to TRBD2 covers 8 bases. V was clipped by 7 bases and J by 6 bases; unmatched bases: 10. The CDR3 sequence is 15 residues long. In germline, CDR1 is LNHDA, CDR2 SQIVND (reference sequence). CDR3 residues: CASISSGGLAGELFF. The CDR3 nucleotides read TGTGCCAGTATTAGCTCGGGAGGGCTCGCCGGGGAGCTGTTTTTT.

This chain links TRBV7-9 with TRBJ1-1; D ambiguous. With 5 bases removed from V and 2 bases from J, the gap between germline ends came to 3 bases. CDR1 is SEHNR, CDR2 FQNEAQ, per germline (reference sequence). The CDR3 has 11 amino acids. CDR3 sequence: CASSNNTEAFF. The CDR3 DNA sequence: TGTGCCAGCAGCAACAACACTGAAGCTTTCTTT.

The CDR3 sequence is CASSYSGGSLQETQYF. The CDR3 coding sequence is TGTGCCAGCAGTTACAGTGGGGGGAGCCTGCAAGAGACCCAGTACTTC. This sequence joins TRBV6-5 and TRBJ2-5, with D maybe TRBD2 (6 bases). The CDR3 totals 16 residues. Per germline, CDR1 MNHEY and CDR2 SVGAGI. V dropped 2 bases and J dropped 2 bases, with 15 bases sitting between them.

The chain joins TRBV10-3 to TRBJ1-5; D gene uncertain. The CDR3 covers 13 residues. Per the germline V gene, CDR1 is ENHRY and CDR2 is SYGVKD. The V and J ends lost 5 bases and 4 bases respectively, with 9 bases between them. CDR3 loop: CAISRELNQPQHF. The CDR3 DNA reads TGTGCCATCAGTAGGGAACTTAATCAGCCCCAGCATTTT.

The V call is TRBV5-6, the J call TRBJ2-7; possible D gene TRBD1, 5 bases. The germline CDR1 and CDR2 sequences are SGHDT and YYEEEE. Trimming stripped 0 bases from V and 6 bases from J, with 10 bases between. This CDR3 spans 13 amino acids. The CDR3: CASSLAQGSEQYF. The DNA of the CDR3 is TGTGCCAGCAGCTTGGCCCAGGGCTCCGAGCAGTACTTC.

The chain has TRBV14 and TRBJ2-7; D not resolved. The ends were cut back, 1 base at V and 3 bases at J, with 13 bases in the middle. Germline-derived CDR1 and CDR2 are SGHDN and FVKESK. The CDR3 extends over 15 amino acids. CDR3 region: CASSQVHPPLYEQYF. The CDR3 region has the DNA TGTGCCAGCAGCCAAGTCCACCCCCCCCTCTACGAGCAGTACTTC.

The chain uses TRBV2 and TRBJ1-5; the match to TRBD1 covers 7 bases. Per the germline V gene, CDR1 is SNHLY and CDR2 is FYNNEI. The V and J ends lost 10 bases and 4 bases, in that order; junction bases with no gene match: 13. The CDR3 is made up of 15 amino acids. The DNA for the CDR3 is TGTGCCACCAAGCAAGGGGGGACAGCTAATCAGCCCCAGCATTTT. Protein: CATKQGGTANQPQHF.

The V call is TRBV5-1, the J call TRBJ2-7, with 16 bases matching TRBD2. The germline V gene encodes CDR1 SGHRS and CDR2 YFSETQ. Unmatched junction bases numbered 10, after V lost 4 bases and J lost 6 bases. The CDR3 runs 17 residues. CDR3 DNA: TGCGCCAGCAGCACCAAACCGGGACTAGCGGGAGGGCCCGAGCAGTACTTC. Its protein is CASSTKPGLAGGPEQYF.

CDR3 sequence reads: CASSPGQGETQYF. The CDR3 bases are TGTGCCAGCTCACCCGGACAGGGGGAGACCCAGTACTTC. This chain joins TRBV18 and TRBJ2-5; 9 positions agree with TRBD1. CDR1 KGHSH and CDR2 LQKENI come from the germline V gene. CDR3 length: 13 residues. V was clipped by 3 bases and J by 5 bases; unmatched bases: 1.

The chain employs TRBV6-5 and TRBJ1-6, with no clear D. V shed 6 bases and J shed 9 bases, with 15 bases lying between them. Germline CDR1 reads MNHEY; CDR2 reads SVGAGI. This CDR3 spans 14 amino acids. CDR3 coding DNA: TGTGCCAGCAGGAGCGGACCTAATAGTTCACCCCTCCACTTT. Residues: CASRSGPNSSPLHF.

The genes are TRBV19 and TRBJ1-5; D unresolved. V lost 4 bases and J lost 3, with 7 bases in between. The CDR3 loop spans 13 amino acids. Germline loops: CDR1 LNHDA, CDR2 SQIVND (reference sequence). As DNA, the CDR3 is TGTGCCAGTAGTACCGTCCCCAATCAGCCCCAGCATTTT. Translation: CASSTVPNQPQHF.

The V call is TRBV3-1 (or the pseudogene TRBV3-2), the J call TRBJ2-2; D is possibly TRBD1 (6 bases). The V gene lost 2 bases and the J gene lost 2 bases, with 12 bases spanning the gap. The CDR3 totals 16 residues. Germline CDR1 LGHDT, CDR2 YNNKEL (reference sequence). CDR3 in DNA: TGTGCCAGCAGCCAACCAAGGACAGACAACACCGGGGAGCTGTTTTTT. It specifies CASSQPRTDNTGELFF.